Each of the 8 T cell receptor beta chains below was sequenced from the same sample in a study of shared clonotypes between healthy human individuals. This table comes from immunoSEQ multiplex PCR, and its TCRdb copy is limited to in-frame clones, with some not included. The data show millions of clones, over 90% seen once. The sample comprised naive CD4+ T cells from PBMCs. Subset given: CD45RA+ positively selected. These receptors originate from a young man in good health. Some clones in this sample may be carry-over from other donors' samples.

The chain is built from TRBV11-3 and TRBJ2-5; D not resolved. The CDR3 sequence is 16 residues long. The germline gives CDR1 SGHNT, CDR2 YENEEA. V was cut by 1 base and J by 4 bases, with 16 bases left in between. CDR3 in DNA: TGTGCCAGCAGCTTAGGGGTGGCAGCGCAAGGAGAGACCCAGTACTTC. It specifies CASSLGVAAQGETQYF.

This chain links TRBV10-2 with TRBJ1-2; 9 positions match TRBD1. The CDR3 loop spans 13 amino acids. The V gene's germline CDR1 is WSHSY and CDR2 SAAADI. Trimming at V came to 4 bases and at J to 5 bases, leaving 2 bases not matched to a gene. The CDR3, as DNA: TGCGCCAGCAGTGTGGGGACAGGGTATGGCTACACCTTC. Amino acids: CASSVGTGYGYTF.

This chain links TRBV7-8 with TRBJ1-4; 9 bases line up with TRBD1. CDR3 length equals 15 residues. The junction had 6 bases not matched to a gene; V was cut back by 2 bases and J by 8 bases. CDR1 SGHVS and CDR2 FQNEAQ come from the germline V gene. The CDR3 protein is CASSLLGTGREKLFF. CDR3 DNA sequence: TGTGCCAGCAGCTTACTTGGGACAGGGAGGGAAAAACTGTTTTTT.

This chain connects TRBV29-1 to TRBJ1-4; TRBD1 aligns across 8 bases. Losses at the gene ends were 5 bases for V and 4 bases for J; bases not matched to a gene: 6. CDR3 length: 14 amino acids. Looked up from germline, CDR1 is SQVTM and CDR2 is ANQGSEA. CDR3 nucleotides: TGCAGCGTTCGACAGGGGACGTATAATGAAAAACTGTTTTTT. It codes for CSVRQGTYNEKLFF.

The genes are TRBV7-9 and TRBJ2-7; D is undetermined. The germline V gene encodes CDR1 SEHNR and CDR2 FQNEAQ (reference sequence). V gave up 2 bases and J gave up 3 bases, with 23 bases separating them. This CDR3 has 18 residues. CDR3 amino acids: CASSLTPLNQLTIYEQYF. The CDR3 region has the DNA TGTGCCAGCAGCTTAACCCCCCTGAACCAGCTAACCATCTACGAGCAGTACTTC.

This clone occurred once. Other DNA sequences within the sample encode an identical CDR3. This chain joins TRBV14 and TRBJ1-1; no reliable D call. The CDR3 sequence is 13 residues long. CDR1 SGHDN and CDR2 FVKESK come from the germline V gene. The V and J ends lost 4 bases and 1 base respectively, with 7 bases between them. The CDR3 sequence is CASSLHQNTEAFF. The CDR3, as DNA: TGTGCCAGCAGCCTACACCAGAACACTGAAGCTTTCTTT.

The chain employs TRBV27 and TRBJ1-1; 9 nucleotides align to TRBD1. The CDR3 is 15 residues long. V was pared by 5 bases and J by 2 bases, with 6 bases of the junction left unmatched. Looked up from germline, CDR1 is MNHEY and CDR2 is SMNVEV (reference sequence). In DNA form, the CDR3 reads TGTGCCAGCAGTCCCTGGACAGGGGTCAACACTGAAGCTTTCTTT. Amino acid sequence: CASSPWTGVNTEAFF.

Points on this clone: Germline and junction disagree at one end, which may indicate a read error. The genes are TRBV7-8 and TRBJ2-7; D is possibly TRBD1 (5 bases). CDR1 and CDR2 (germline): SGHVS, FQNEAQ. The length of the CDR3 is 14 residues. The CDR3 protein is CASSLGADAYEQYF. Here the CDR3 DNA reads TGTGCCAGCAGTTTAGGGGCAGACGCCTACGAGCAGTACTTC. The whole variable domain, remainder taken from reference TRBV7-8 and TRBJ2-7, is GAGVSQSPRYKVAKRGQDVALRCDPISGHVSLFWYQQALGQGPEFLTYFQNEAQLDKSGLPSDRFFAERPEGSVSTLKIQRTQQEDSAVYLCASSLGADAYEQYFGPGTRLTVT.